This is a list of T cell receptor beta chains from one sample in a study of T cells in Graves' hyperthyroidism and ophthalmopathy. TCRdb independently ran MiXCR on the multiplex PCR reads; one entry per CDR3 protein. This sample yields around 210,000 distinct CDR3 sequences, of which about a sixth are seen a single time; roughly 50% belongs to the top ten. The material sequenced was blood. Receptors were obtained from a woman in her 50s with Graves' hyperthyroidism. Both conserved end residues are part of each CDR3. D genes are given only for firm matches. Size is stated for part of the rows, as once, few or many counts, or as a class when the clone is expanded.

V	D	J	size	DNA	CDR3
TRBV19	NA	TRBJ1-5	NA	TGTGCCAGTGGGCACGGGTCAGGGCACCAGCCCCAGCATTTT	CASGHGSGHQPQHF
TRBV5-6	NA	TRBJ1-4	NA	TGTGCCAGCAGCTTGAGGACCGTAAATGAAAAACTGTTTTTT	CASSLRTVNEKLFF
TRBV24-1	NA	TRBJ1-5	NA	TGTGCCACCAGTGATTTCTCCCACAATCAGCCCCAGCATTTT	CATSDFSHNQPQHF
TRBV7-3	NA	TRBJ2-3	many	TGTGCCAGCAGCTTAAAATCAAACCTCGGGCTGGATACGCAGTATTTT	CASSLKSNLGLDTQYF
TRBV20-1	TRBD1	TRBJ1-4	few	TGCAGTGCACAGACAGGGGGTAGCAATGAAAAACTGTTTTTT	CSAQTGGSNEKLFF
TRBV27	NA	TRBJ1-1	few	TGTGCCAGCAGTTTATTTGGGGAATTCACTGAAGCTTTCTTT	CASSLFGEFTEAFF
TRBV5-6	NA	TRBJ2-1	many	TGTGCCAGCAGCTTGGACAGGATAAGCTCCTACAATGAGCAGTTCTTC	CASSLDRISSYNEQFF
TRBV2	NA	TRBJ1-6	few	TGTGCCGGGAGACAGGAGAGCTCCTATAATTCACCCCTCCACTTT	CAGRQESSYNSPLHF
TRBV9	TRBD1	TRBJ1-2	NA	TGTGCCAGCAGCGGGTATACAGGGGAGATAACCTATGGCTACACCTTC	CASSGYTGEITYGYTF
TRBV30	NA	TRBJ1-5	few	TGTGCCTGGAGTGTAGGGGGTCGGGGTCAGCCCCAGCATTTT	CAWSVGGRGQPQHF
TRBV6-1	NA	TRBJ1-2	NA	TGTGCCAGCATCCGGGACGGAGGGGATGCCTCGGGTGGCTACACCTTC	CASIRDGGDASGGYTF
TRBV7-8	NA	TRBJ2-3	many	TGTGCCAGCAGCTTAATGGGGGTATCAGATACGCAGTATTTT	CASSLMGVSDTQYF
TRBV9	TRBD2	TRBJ2-1	few	TGTGCCAGCAGCGTTAGCGGGGCCTCCTACAATGAGCAGTTCTTC	CASSVSGASYNEQFF
TRBV11-2	NA	TRBJ2-4	NA	TGTGCCAGCAGCTTTGATGGGAGCCAAGCCAAAAACATTCAGTACTTC	CASSFDGSQAKNIQYF
TRBV7-9	NA	TRBJ1-1	many	TGTGCCAGCAGCTCGGGGCGCGTTTTAACCACTGAAGCTTTCTTT	CASSSGRVLTTEAFF
TRBV29-1	TRBD2	TRBJ2-5	many	TGCAGCGTTGCCCGGGTGGGCGGGAGTGTTCAAGAGACCCAGTACTTC	CSVARVGGSVQETQYF
TRBV19	TRBD2	TRBJ2-7	NA	TGTGCCAGTATTGGACTAGCGGCCTCCTACGAGCAGTACTTC	CASIGLAASYEQYF
TRBV7-3	TRBD1	TRBJ2-1	many	TGTGCCAGCAGCTTAGGGGGACAGGGGGCATATGAGCAGTTCTTC	CASSLGGQGAYEQFF
TRBV2	NA	TRBJ2-1	many	TGTGCCACCGAAAGGTGGGGGGCGCAGAGCTCCTACAATGAGCAGTTCTTC	CATERWGAQSSYNEQFF
TRBV27	NA	TRBJ1-3	NA	TGTGCCAAGTGGCCCATATCACCCGGAAACACCATATATTTT	CAKWPISPGNTIYF
TRBV28	TRBD1	TRBJ1-2	many	TGTGCCAGCAGTTTAACAGGGGGTCTCAATGGCTACACCTTC	CASSLTGGLNGYTF
TRBV27	NA	TRBJ1-2	many	TGTGCCAGCAGTTCGAGAAATTACTATGGCTACACCTTC	CASSSRNYYGYTF
TRBV7-2	NA	TRBJ2-7	NA	TGTGCCAGCAGCTTGTCTAACGGGTACGAGCAGTACTTC	CASSLSNGYEQYF
TRBV28	NA	TRBJ2-1	NA	TGTGCCAGCGAGGTTCCCGGGGGCAATGAGCAGTTCTTC	CASEVPGGNEQFF
TRBV2	TRBD1	TRBJ2-3	many	TGTGCCAGCAGGCAGGGACAGAGCACAGATACGCAGTATTTT	CASRQGQSTDTQYF
TRBV3-1	NA	TRBJ2-7	many	TGTGCCAGCAGCCAAGGTTGGAACGAGCAGTACTTC	CASSQGWNEQYF
TRBV2	NA	TRBJ1-5	few	TGTGCCAGCAGTGATCAGGGAGTGGCGGATCAGCCCCAGCATTTT	CASSDQGVADQPQHF
TRBV7-9	NA	TRBJ2-1	NA	TGTGCCAGCAGCTTACTAGCGTTGAGCTCCTACAATGAGCAGTTCTTC	CASSLLALSSYNEQFF
TRBV19	TRBD1	TRBJ1-2	NA	TGTGCCAGTAGTATCAGGTCAGGGGGCTACTATGGCTACACCTTC	CASSIRSGGYYGYTF
TRBV7-9	NA	TRBJ2-1	many	TGTGCCAGTGGGGCGGGTACATACAATGAGCAGTTCTTC	CASGAGTYNEQFF
TRBV3-1	NA	TRBJ2-1	NA	TGTGCCAGCAGCCTTTGGGGGCCTGAGCAGTTCTTC	CASSLWGPEQFF